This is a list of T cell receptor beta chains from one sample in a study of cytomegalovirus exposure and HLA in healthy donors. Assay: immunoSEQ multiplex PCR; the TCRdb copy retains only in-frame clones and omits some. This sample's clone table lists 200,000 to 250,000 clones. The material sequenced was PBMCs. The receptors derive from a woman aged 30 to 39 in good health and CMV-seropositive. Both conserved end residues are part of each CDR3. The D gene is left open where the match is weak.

CASSLEQGSYGYTF	TGTGCCAGCAGCTTAGAGCAGGGCTCCTATGGCTACACCTTC	TRBV7-2	.	TRBJ1-2
CASSFRTTASLYGNTIYF	TGTGCCAGCAGCTTTAGGACGACAGCCTCTCTGTATGGAAACACCATATATTTT	TRBV5-6	.	TRBJ1-3
CASSPVLTASEKLFF	TGTGCCAGCAGCCCGGTATTGACAGCTAGTGAAAAACTGTTTTTT	TRBV14	.	TRBJ1-4
CASSRQPGVNTEAFF	TGCGCCAGCAGCCGACAGCCAGGGGTGAACACTGAAGCTTTCTTT	TRBV4-1	.	TRBJ1-1
CASSIDREGTGELFF	TGTGCCAGCAGCATAGACAGGGAAGGGACCGGGGAGCTGTTTTTT	TRBV28	TRBD1	TRBJ2-2
CASSLRGAGRETQYF	TGTGCCAGCAGCCTCCGGGGGGCGGGGAGAGAGACCCAGTACTTC	TRBV9	.	TRBJ2-5
CASSLGGLAGGTDEQYF	TGTGCCAGCAGCTTGGGGGGACTAGCGGGAGGGACCGACGAGCAGTACTTC	TRBV5-4	TRBD2	TRBJ2-7
CASSLEAGGDRLHGYTF	TGCGCCAGCAGCTTGGAGGCAGGGGGCGATCGATTACATGGCTACACCTTC	TRBV5-1	TRBD1	TRBJ1-2
CASSFSGSYTGELFF	TGTGCCAGCAGCTTCAGCGGGAGCTACACCGGGGAGCTGTTTTTT	TRBV5-8	TRBD2	TRBJ2-2
CASSHPGSNQPQHF	TGTGCCAGCAGCCACCCAGGGAGCAATCAGCCCCAGCATTTT	TRBV4-2	.	TRBJ1-5
CASSLYPGGGEQYF	TGTGCCAGCAGTTTATATCCTGGGGGAGGCGAGCAGTACTTC	TRBV27	.	TRBJ2-7
CASSPELETQYF	TGTGCCAGCAGCCCTGAGTTGGAGACGCAGTATTTT	TRBV7-9	.	TRBJ2-3
CASSLGQGNEQYF	TGTGCCAGCAGCTTAGGACAGGGCAACGAGCAGTACTTC	TRBV7-9	TRBD1	TRBJ2-7
CASSIGDSGSFADTQYF	TGTGCCAGTAGTATTGGCGATAGCGGGAGTTTCGCAGATACGCAGTATTTT	TRBV19	TRBD2	TRBJ2-3
CASRERQASYEQYF	TGTGCCAGCAGGGAACGACAGGCGTCCTACGAGCAGTACTTC	TRBV6-1	.	TRBJ2-7
CASSFPGFEQYF	TGTGCCAGCAGCTTCCCAGGGTTCGAGCAGTACTTC	TRBV7-2	.	TRBJ2-7
CATSRGGAGVAYEQYF	TGTGCCACCAGCAGGGGGGGAGCGGGAGTGGCCTACGAGCAGTACTTC	TRBV15	TRBD2	TRBJ2-7
CASSLWTRAPEQYF	TGTGCCAGCAGCTTATGGACCAGGGCTCCCGAGCAGTACTTC	TRBV7-2	.	TRBJ2-7
CASSLAPGIDGYTF	TGTGCCAGCAGCTTGGCCCCAGGGATCGATGGCTACACCTTC	TRBV5-5	.	TRBJ1-2
CASSPRGTVVYEQYF	TGTGCCAGCAGCCCTAGGGGAACAGTAGTCTACGAGCAGTACTTC	TRBV9	.	TRBJ2-7
CASIPQGNTEAFF	TGTGCCAGCATTCCGCAGGGGAACACTGAAGCTTTCTTT	TRBV2	.	TRBJ1-1
CASSNRYEQYF	TGTGCCAGCAGTAACAGATACGAGCAGTACTTC	TRBV27	.	TRBJ2-7
CSRQLFYGYTF	TGCAGTCGACAGTTATTCTATGGCTACACCTTC	TRBV20-1	.	TRBJ1-2
CASSGQIQETQYF	TGTGCCAGCAGTGGACAGATCCAAGAGACCCAGTACTTC	TRBV14	.	TRBJ2-5
CASSYSKGGYEQYF	TGTGCCAGCAGTTACTCGAAGGGAGGCTACGAGCAGTACTTC	TRBV6-5	.	TRBJ2-7
CASSPDPDRAGNQPQHF	TGTGCCAGCAGCCCGGACCCCGACAGGGCGGGCAATCAGCCCCAGCATTTT	TRBV11-2	TRBD1	TRBJ1-5
CASSKQGASQPQHF	TGTGCCAGTAGTAAACAGGGGGCTTCCCAGCCCCAGCATTTT	TRBV19	TRBD1	TRBJ1-5
CASSQEGQANNEKLFF	TGTGCCAGCAGCCAAGAGGGACAGGCGAACAATGAAAAACTGTTTTTT	TRBV4-2	TRBD1	TRBJ1-4
CASSLRGLYYNEQFF	TGTGCCAGCAGCTTAAGGGGACTCTACTACAATGAGCAGTTCTTC	TRBV7-2	.	TRBJ2-1
CASKEGINSNQPQHF	TGCGCCAGCAAGGAGGGGATCAATAGCAATCAGCCCCAGCATTTT	TRBV5-1	.	TRBJ1-5
CASSLGGGLREQFF	TGTGCCAGCAGCTTAGGGGGCGGTTTGCGCGAGCAGTTCTTC	TRBV11-2	.	TRBJ2-1
CAISAQGADTQYF	TGTGCCATCAGTGCCCAGGGGGCAGATACGCAGTATTTT	TRBV10-3	TRBD1	TRBJ2-3
CASSVEPGQGTEKLFF	TGTGCCAGCAGCGTAGAACCGGGACAGGGAACTGAAAAACTGTTTTTT	TRBV9	TRBD1	TRBJ1-4
CASSRDRVESPLHF	TGCGCCAGCAGTCGGGACAGGGTTGAATCACCCCTCCACTTT	TRBV10-2	TRBD1	TRBJ1-6
CASRPLAGRTDTQYF	TGTGCCAGCAGGCCCCTAGCGGGGCGCACAGATACGCAGTATTTT	TRBV6-5	TRBD2	TRBJ2-3
CASSPGPGELFF	TGTGCCAGCAGTCCAGGGCCCGGGGAGCTGTTTTTT	TRBV27	.	TRBJ2-2
CASSQDTRGGRETQYF	TGCGCCAGCAGCCAAGATACGCGGGGGGGCCGGGAGACCCAGTACTTC	TRBV4-1	TRBD2	TRBJ2-5
CASSLQGGPNQPQHF	TGTGCCAGCAGCTTGCAAGGGGGACCCAATCAGCCCCAGCATTTT	TRBV5-5	.	TRBJ1-5
CSAREEETQYF	TGCAGTGCCCGTGAGGAGGAGACCCAGTACTTC	TRBV20-1	.	TRBJ2-5
CASSRDNRGHNSPLHF	TGTGCCAGCAGCCGTGACAACAGGGGGCACAATTCACCCCTCCACTTT	TRBV7-6	TRBD1	TRBJ1-6
CAISESGRGEQYF	TGTGCCATCAGTGAGTCAGGCAGGGGCGAGCAGTACTTC	TRBV10-3	.	TRBJ2-7
CASSLVGTGYNEQFF	TGTGCCAGCAGCTTAGTAGGGACAGGGTACAATGAGCAGTTCTTC	TRBV7-2	TRBD1	TRBJ2-1
CASRDRGSYEQYF	TGTGCCAGTAGAGACAGGGGATCCTACGAGCAGTACTTC	TRBV19	TRBD1	TRBJ2-7